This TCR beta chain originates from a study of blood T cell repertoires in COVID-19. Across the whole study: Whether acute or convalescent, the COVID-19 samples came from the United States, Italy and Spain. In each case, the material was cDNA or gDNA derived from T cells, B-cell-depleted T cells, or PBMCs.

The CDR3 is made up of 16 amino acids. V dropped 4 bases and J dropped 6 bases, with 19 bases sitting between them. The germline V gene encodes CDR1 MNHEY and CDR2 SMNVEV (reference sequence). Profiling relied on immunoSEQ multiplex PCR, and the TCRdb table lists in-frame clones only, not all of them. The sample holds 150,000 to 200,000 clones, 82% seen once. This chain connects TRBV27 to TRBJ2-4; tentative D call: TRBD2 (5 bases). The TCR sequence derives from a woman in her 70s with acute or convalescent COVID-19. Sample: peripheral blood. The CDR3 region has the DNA TGTGCCAGCAGTTCAGATACCGGGATCATCCCAAACATTCAGTACTTC. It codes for CASSSDTGIIPNIQYF.